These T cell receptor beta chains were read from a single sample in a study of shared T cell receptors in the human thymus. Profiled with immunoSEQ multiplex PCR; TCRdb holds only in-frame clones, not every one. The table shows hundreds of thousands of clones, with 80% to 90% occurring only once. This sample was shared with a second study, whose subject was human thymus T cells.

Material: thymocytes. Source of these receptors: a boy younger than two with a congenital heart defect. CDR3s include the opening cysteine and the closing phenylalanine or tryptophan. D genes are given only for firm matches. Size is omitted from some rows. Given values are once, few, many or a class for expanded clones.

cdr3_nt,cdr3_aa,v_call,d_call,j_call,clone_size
TGTGCCAGTAGTATCGCAGGGGGCACTGAAGCTTTCTTT,CASSIAGGTEAFF,TRBV19,TRBD1,TRBJ1-1,few
TGTGCCAGCAGCTTGGACAGGGGGAACAATGAGCAGTTCTTC,CASSLDRGNNEQFF,TRBV5-6,TRBD1,TRBJ2-1,once
TGTGCCAGCAGCGGCCAACCGGGACTAGCGGGGGGGAAGAACACCGGGGAGCTGTTTTTT,CASSGQPGLAGGKNTGELFF,TRBV9,TRBD2,TRBJ2-2,NA
TGTGCCAGCAGCTCCCTGCGGGGGGGGGACACTGAAGCTTTCTTT,CASSSLRGGDTEAFF,TRBV5-8,NA,TRBJ1-1,NA
TGTGCCACCAGCATTCAGGTGACGACAGGGGCTGGTAGGGGCTACACCTTC,CATSIQVTTGAGRGYTF,TRBV15,TRBD1,TRBJ1-2,NA
TGTGCCAGCCGGGCCCCGGGGAGGGCTAACTATGGCTACACCTTC,CASRAPGRANYGYTF,TRBV27,NA,TRBJ1-2,NA
TGTGCCAGTAGTAAATCTCCGGGACAGGGGGCAAATTATAATTCACCCCTCCACTTT,CASSKSPGQGANYNSPLHF,TRBV19,TRBD1,TRBJ1-6,few
TGTGCCAGCTCACCCTCCGCGGACAGGGGGCTTTGGCAGGCCCAGCATTTT,CASSPSADRGLWQAQHF,TRBV18,TRBD1,TRBJ1-5,once
TGTGCCAGCAGCCCGGAGTACAATGAAAAACTGTTTTTT,CASSPEYNEKLFF,TRBV6-6,NA,TRBJ1-4,NA
TGTGCTAGTGGTTCCCCGGGGGGGAGGGACACTGAAGCTTTCTTT,CASGSPGGRDTEAFF,TRBV12-5,NA,TRBJ1-1,NA
TGTGCCAGCAGCGTACCGGACATTCATCAGCCCCAGCATTTT,CASSVPDIHQPQHF,TRBV5-8,NA,TRBJ1-5,NA
TGTGCCAGCAGTTCCACCAGGGGATACTATGGCTACACCTTC,CASSSTRGYYGYTF,TRBV28,NA,TRBJ1-2,few
TGTGCCACCAGGCCCGGGGAAAACTATGGCTACACCTTC,CATRPGENYGYTF,TRBV15,NA,TRBJ1-2,NA
TGTGCCAGCAGTTTAGGTGTTCCGGGAGGGGACGAGCAGTACTTC,CASSLGVPGGDEQYF,TRBV28,TRBD2,TRBJ2-7,NA
TGTGCTAGTGGTTTGCCTCCCTCAGCGGACAGGGTAACCTACGAGCAGTACTTC,CASGLPPSADRVTYEQYF,TRBV12-5,TRBD1,TRBJ2-7,NA
TGTGCCAGCAGTTTTGAGCAGGGCCACAGCACAGATACGCAGTATTTT,CASSFEQGHSTDTQYF,TRBV28,NA,TRBJ2-3,NA
TGCGCCAGCAGCCAGATCTACAGGGGGCGAGCGGACGGGGAGCTGTTTTTT,CASSQIYRGRADGELFF,TRBV4-3,TRBD1,TRBJ2-2,NA
TGCGCCAGCAGCCCCCTATCCCTTAAAGTCACCATGAACACTGAAGCTTTCTTT,CASSPLSLKVTMNTEAFF,TRBV4-1,NA,TRBJ1-1,NA
TGCGCCAGCAGCCAAGCTCCCCTAGCGGGGGGTAGCACAGATACGCAGTATTTT,CASSQAPLAGGSTDTQYF,TRBV4-3,TRBD2,TRBJ2-3,NA
TGTGCCAGCAGACCCAGGCTTTATGGCTACACCTTC,CASRPRLYGYTF,TRBV28,NA,TRBJ1-2,NA
TGTGCCAGCTCGCGACTGCCTCAGGGGGAGCAGTTCTTC,CASSRLPQGEQFF,TRBV6-4,NA,TRBJ2-1,once
TGCGCCAGCAGCCTGGACGGAGGGAAGGAAAAACTGTTTTTT,CASSLDGGKEKLFF,TRBV4-3,NA,TRBJ1-4,NA
TGTGCCAGCAGCTTCGATAGCGGGATCTACTACGAGCAGTACTTC,CASSFDSGIYYEQYF,TRBV5-6,TRBD2,TRBJ2-7,few
TGTGCCAGCTCACCATGGGACAGATATAACTACAATGAGCAGTTCTTC,CASSPWDRYNYNEQFF,TRBV18,TRBD1,TRBJ2-1,NA
TGTGCCAGCAGCCCCCTCAGACTAGCGGGAGTGTCGGGCAATGAGCAGTTCTTC,CASSPLRLAGVSGNEQFF,TRBV7-2,TRBD2,TRBJ2-1,NA
TGCGCCAGCAGCGTGGACAGGGAGCCCCCCGTCCTGACTTTC,CASSVDREPPVLTF,TRBV5-1,TRBD1,TRBJ2-6,NA
TGTGCCAGCAGCCAAGGAAGGGCGGGTGAGCAGTACTTC,CASSQGRAGEQYF,TRBV14,NA,TRBJ2-7,NA
TGTGCCAGCAAGACTCGGAGGGGGGGCGACTACAATGAGCAGTTCTTC,CASKTRRGGDYNEQFF,TRBV7-9,NA,TRBJ2-1,NA
TGTGCCAGCAGTGAATGGGCCAACCACTCCTTGGGGAACACTGAAGCTTTCTTT,CASSEWANHSLGNTEAFF,TRBV25-1,NA,TRBJ1-1,NA
TGCGCCAGCAGCCAGCGCCCTTGGAGGGGGCGCCGAAATTCACCCCTCCACTTT,CASSQRPWRGRRNSPLHF,TRBV4-3,TRBD1,TRBJ1-6,NA
TGTGCCAGCAGCGTAGAAGAGGGATATGGCTACACCTTC,CASSVEEGYGYTF,TRBV5-6,NA,TRBJ1-2,once
TGTGCCAGCACCCCGGGACAGGGTAATGAAAAACTGTTTTTT,CASTPGQGNEKLFF,TRBV6-5,TRBD1,TRBJ1-4,NA
TGTGCCAGCAGCTTAGTCCCTAGCTGGTCCTACGAGCAGTACTTC,CASSLVPSWSYEQYF,TRBV11-2,NA,TRBJ2-7,NA
TGCGCCAGCAGCCTCATTCGCGGGGCCAGCACAGATACGCAGTATTTT,CASSLIRGASTDTQYF,TRBV5-1,NA,TRBJ2-3,few
TGTGCCAGCAGCTTAGGAAGACAGCCTAAAGGGCAGTATTTT,CASSLGRQPKGQYF,TRBV7-6,NA,TRBJ2-3,NA
TGTGCCAGCAGTTACCGAGCTGATCTAGATCCCTACGAGCAGTACTTC,CASSYRADLDPYEQYF,TRBV6-6,NA,TRBJ2-7,few
TGTGCCAGCAGTGCCCGGGACAAACCCTACGAGCAGTACTTC,CASSARDKPYEQYF,TRBV6-6,NA,TRBJ2-7,NA
TGCAGCGTTGAAGAAAGAAGGGGGCCTGAGACCCAGTACTTC,CSVEERRGPETQYF,TRBV29-1,TRBD1,TRBJ2-5,NA
TGTGCCAGCAGTCCCCGGGAGGTGGAAGAGACCCAGTACTTC,CASSPREVEETQYF,TRBV27,TRBD2,TRBJ2-5,NA
TGCGCCAGCAGCCAACTCCCCGGGGGTTCGAGCACAGATACGCAGTATTTT,CASSQLPGGSSTDTQYF,TRBV4-3,NA,TRBJ2-3,NA
TGTGCCAGTAGTAATCGGTGGTCGGGAAATCAGCCCCAGCATTTT,CASSNRWSGNQPQHF,TRBV19,NA,TRBJ1-5,once
TGTGCCAGCAGGGAGGAGCCACGCGGCGGGCAGTACTTC,CASREEPRGGQYF,TRBV6-1,NA,TRBJ2-7,NA
TGTGCCACCAGCAGAGGTAGCGGGGCATACACAGATACGCAGTATTTT,CATSRGSGAYTDTQYF,TRBV15,TRBD2,TRBJ2-3,NA
TGCAGCGTTGAAGATCATCCCGGGGGATCCTATGGCTACACCTTC,CSVEDHPGGSYGYTF,TRBV29-1,NA,TRBJ1-2,NA
TGTGCCAGCAGCTTGGTACCGGGACAGGGTGTTTTTGGATATGGCTACACCTTC,CASSLVPGQGVFGYGYTF,TRBV5-6,TRBD1,TRBJ1-2,NA
TGTGCCAGCAGCGTAAACAGGGGTATCTACGAGCAGTACTTC,CASSVNRGIYEQYF,TRBV5-4,TRBD1,TRBJ2-7,few
TGTGCCAGCAGCGTAGGAGTGCTACGGACTGAAGCTTTCTTT,CASSVGVLRTEAFF,TRBV9,NA,TRBJ1-1,once
TGTGCCAGCAGCTTAGCGGGGGGGTCTAGCTCCTACGAGCAGTACTTC,CASSLAGGSSSYEQYF,TRBV7-6,TRBD2,TRBJ2-7,NA
TGTGCCAGCAGCCAAGCCCGACTCGTACGCACAGATACGCAGTATTTT,CASSQARLVRTDTQYF,TRBV14,NA,TRBJ2-3,NA
TGTGCCAGCAGTTCAAGCAGCGGGAGACCGCCCTACAATGAGCAGTTCTTC,CASSSSSGRPPYNEQFF,TRBV25-1,TRBD2,TRBJ2-1,NA
TGTGCCAGCAGTGTTAGAGGACTGAAACAACCTGGGGCCAACGTCCTGACTTTC,CASSVRGLKQPGANVLTF,TRBV6-4,NA,TRBJ2-6,NA
TGTGCCAGCAGGCCCCTTTACTGGTCTAACGGCTACACCTTC,CASRPLYWSNGYTF,TRBV5-8,NA,TRBJ1-2,NA
TGTGCCAGTAGCTTAGCACTCAGCACAGATACGCAGTATTTT,CASSLALSTDTQYF,TRBV19,NA,TRBJ2-3,NA
TGCGCCAGCAGCCAAGATGAACGTTCAGGGGACAGGGGCACAGATACGCAGTATTTT,CASSQDERSGDRGTDTQYF,TRBV4-3,TRBD1,TRBJ2-3,NA
TGTGCCAGCACGGGAGCTGGCTCCTACGAGCAGTACTTC,CASTGAGSYEQYF,TRBV7-9,NA,TRBJ2-7,NA
TGTGCCAGCAGCGGGTCGACCGGGACACCCAACACCGGGGAGCTGTTTTTT,CASSGSTGTPNTGELFF,TRBV9,NA,TRBJ2-2,NA
TGTGCCAGCAGTGAGGGACAGGGGGCGAGGAGCAATCAGCCCCAGCATTTT,CASSEGQGARSNQPQHF,TRBV6-1,TRBD1,TRBJ1-5,once
TGTGCCAGTAGTATAAAACCGGGAGGGATCCCCTATAATTCACCCCTCCACTTT,CASSIKPGGIPYNSPLHF,TRBV19,NA,TRBJ1-6,NA
TGTGCCTGGGGGTCAACAGCATACGAGCAGTACTTC,CAWGSTAYEQYF,TRBV30,NA,TRBJ2-7,NA